This TCR beta chain was retrieved from a study of beta chain features in type 1 diabetes. Looked up from germline, CDR1 is SNHLY and CDR2 is FYNNEI. V lost 4 bases, J lost 1 base, and 8 bases lay in between. The CDR3 totals 14 residues. The authors obtained over 98% purity in all sorted populations. The investigators reverse transcribed all of the isolated RNA, so they sequenced expressed TCRB transcripts. Clones were sequenced by immunoSEQ multiplex PCR, and TCRdb holds only the in-frame ones, with some missing. The sample shows around 400,000 clones, about 15% of them seen only once. The clonotype originates from a woman younger than 35 in good health. The chain employs TRBV2 and TRBJ1-5; TRBD1 might be the D (6 bases). Source material: naive CD4+ T cells from blood. The CDR3 DNA reads TGTGCCAGCAGTGGGACAGAAAGCAATCAGCCCCAGCATTTT. Translated: CASSGTESNQPQHF.